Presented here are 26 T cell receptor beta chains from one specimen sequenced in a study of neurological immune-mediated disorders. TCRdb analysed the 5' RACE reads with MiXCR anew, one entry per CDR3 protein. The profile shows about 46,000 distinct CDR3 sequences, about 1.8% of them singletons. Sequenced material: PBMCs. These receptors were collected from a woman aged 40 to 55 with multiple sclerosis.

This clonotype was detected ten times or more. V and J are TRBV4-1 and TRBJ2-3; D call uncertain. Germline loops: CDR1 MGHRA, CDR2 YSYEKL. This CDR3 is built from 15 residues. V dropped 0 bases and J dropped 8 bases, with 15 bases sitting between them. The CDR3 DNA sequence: TGCGCCAGCAGCCAAGATCCCACCACCCGTCCTACGCAGTATTTT. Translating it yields CASSQDPTTRPTQYF.

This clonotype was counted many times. CDR3 protein: CATSRPGTGETEAFF. The CDR3 DNA is TGTGCCACCAGCAGACCCGGGACAGGGGAGACTGAAGCTTTCTTT. The rearrangement uses TRBV15 and TRBJ1-1; 10 bases are shared with TRBD1. The CDR3 covers 15 residues. Losses at the gene ends were 2 bases for V and 5 bases for J; bases not matched to a gene: 5. Germline-derived CDR1 and CDR2 are LNHNV and YYDKDF (reference sequence). The whole variable domain, filled in from reference TRBV15 and TRBJ1-1, reads DAMVIQNPRYQVTQFGKPVTLSCSQTLNHNVMYWYQQKSSQAPKLLFHYYDKDFNNEADTPDNFQSRRPNTSFCFLDIRSPGLGDTAMYLCATSRPGTGETEAFFGQGTRLTVV.

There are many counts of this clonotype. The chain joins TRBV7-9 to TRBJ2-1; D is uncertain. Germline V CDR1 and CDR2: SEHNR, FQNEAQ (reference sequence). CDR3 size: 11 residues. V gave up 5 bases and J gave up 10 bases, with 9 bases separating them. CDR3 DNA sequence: TGTGCCAGCAGCATACGAGGCGAGCAGTTCTTC. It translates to CASSIRGEQFF.

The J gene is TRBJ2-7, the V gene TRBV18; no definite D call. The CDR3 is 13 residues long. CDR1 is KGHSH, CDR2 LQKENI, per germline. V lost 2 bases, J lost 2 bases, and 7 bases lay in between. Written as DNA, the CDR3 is TGTGCCAGCTCACCAGTCGGCACCTACGAGCAGTACTTC. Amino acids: CASSPVGTYEQYF.

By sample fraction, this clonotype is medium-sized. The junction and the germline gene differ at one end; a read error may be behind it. CDR3 bases: TGTGCCAGCAGTTTGGACAGGTGGGGCGAGCAGTACTTC. It yields the protein CASSLDRWGEQYF. This sequence joins TRBV5-5 and TRBJ2-7; TRBD1 matches at 7 bases. Germline V gene lookup returns CDR1 SGHKS and CDR2 YYEKEE (reference sequence). This CDR3 has 13 amino acids.

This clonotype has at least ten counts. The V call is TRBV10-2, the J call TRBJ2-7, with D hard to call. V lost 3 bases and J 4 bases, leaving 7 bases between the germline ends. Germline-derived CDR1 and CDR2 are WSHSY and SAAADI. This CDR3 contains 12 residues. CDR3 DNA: TGCGCCAGCAGTGATGGTCGATACGAGCAGTACTTC. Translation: CASSDGRYEQYF.

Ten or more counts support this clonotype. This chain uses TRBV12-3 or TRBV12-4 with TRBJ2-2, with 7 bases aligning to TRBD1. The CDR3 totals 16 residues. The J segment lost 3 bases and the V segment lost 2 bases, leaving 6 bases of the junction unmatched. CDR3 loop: CASSLLTGSYTGELFF. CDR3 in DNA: TGTGCCAGCAGTTTATTGACAGGGTCCTACACCGGGGAGCTGTTTTTT.

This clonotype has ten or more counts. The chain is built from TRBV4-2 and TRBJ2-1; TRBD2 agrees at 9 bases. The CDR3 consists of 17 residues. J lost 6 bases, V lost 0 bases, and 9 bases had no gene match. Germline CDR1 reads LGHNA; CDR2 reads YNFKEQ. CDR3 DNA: TGTGCCAGCAGCCAAGATGCTAGCGGGGATGAACTCAATGAGCAGTTCTTC. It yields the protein CASSQDASGDELNEQFF.

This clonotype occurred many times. The CDR3 coding sequence is TGCAGTGCTCGGGCAGGAGGTGCTGGAAACACCATATATTTT. This translates into CSARAGGAGNTIYF. The chain is built from TRBV20-1 and TRBJ1-3; D uncertain. From germline, CDR1 is DFQATT and CDR2 SNEGSKA (reference sequence). The CDR3 has 14 residues. The V gene lost 5 bases and the J gene lost 2 bases, with 13 bases spanning the gap.

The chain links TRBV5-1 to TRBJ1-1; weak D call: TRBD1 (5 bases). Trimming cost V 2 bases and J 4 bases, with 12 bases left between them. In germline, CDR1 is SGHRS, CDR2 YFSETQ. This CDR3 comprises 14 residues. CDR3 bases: TGCGCCAGCAGCTTCAGGGTGGGGGTCACTGAAGCTTTCTTT. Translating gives CASSFRVGVTEAFF.

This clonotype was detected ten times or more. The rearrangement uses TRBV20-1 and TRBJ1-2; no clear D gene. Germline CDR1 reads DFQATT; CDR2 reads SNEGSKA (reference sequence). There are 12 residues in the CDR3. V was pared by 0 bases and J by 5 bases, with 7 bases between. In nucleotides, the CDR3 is TGCAGTGCTAGAGACGTGGAGTATGGCTACACCTTC. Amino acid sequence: CSARDVEYGYTF.

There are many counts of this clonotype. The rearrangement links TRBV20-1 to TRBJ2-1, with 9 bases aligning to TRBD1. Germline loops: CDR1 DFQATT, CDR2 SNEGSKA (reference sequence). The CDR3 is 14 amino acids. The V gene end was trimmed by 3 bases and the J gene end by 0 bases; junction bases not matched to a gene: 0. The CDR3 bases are TGCAGTGCTAGGACAGGGGGCTCCTACAATGAGCAGTTCTTC. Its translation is CSARTGGSYNEQFF.

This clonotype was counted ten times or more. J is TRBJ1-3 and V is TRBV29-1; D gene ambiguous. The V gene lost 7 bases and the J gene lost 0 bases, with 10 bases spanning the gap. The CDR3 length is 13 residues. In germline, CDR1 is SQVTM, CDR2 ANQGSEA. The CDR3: CSGKGDSGNTIYF. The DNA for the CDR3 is TGCAGCGGAAAAGGAGACTCTGGAAACACCATATATTTT.

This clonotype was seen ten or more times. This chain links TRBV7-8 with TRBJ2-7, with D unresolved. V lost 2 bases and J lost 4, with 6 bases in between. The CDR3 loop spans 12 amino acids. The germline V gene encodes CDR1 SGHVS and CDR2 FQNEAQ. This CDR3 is CASSLYRYEQYF. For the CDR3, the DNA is TGTGCCAGCAGCTTATACCGATACGAGCAGTACTTC.

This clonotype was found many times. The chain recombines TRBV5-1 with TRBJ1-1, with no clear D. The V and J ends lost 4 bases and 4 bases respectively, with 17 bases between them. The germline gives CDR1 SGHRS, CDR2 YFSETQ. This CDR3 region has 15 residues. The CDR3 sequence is CASSEGPGPFTEAFF. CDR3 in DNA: TGCGCCAGCAGCGAGGGTCCTGGCCCGTTCACTGAAGCTTTCTTT.

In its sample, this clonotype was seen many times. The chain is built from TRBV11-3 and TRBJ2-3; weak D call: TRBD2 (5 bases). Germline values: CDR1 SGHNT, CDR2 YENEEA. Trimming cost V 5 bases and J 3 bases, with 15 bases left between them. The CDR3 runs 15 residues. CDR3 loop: CASSPGDLATDTQYF. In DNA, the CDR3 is TGTGCCAGCAGCCCGGGCGACCTAGCTACAGATACGCAGTATTTT.

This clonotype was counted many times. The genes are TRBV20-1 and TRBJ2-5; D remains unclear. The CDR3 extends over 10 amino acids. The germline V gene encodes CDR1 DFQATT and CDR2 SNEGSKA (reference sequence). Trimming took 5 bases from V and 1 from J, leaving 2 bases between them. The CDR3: CSAAQETQYF. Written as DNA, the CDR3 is TGCAGTGCTGCCCAAGAGACCCAGTACTTC.

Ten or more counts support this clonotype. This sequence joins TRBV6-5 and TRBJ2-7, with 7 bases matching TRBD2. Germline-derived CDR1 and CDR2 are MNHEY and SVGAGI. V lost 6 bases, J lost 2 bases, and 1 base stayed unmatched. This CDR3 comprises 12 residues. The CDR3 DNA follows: TGTGCCAGCAGCGGACTAGCCTACGAGCAGTACTTC. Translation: CASSGLAYEQYF.

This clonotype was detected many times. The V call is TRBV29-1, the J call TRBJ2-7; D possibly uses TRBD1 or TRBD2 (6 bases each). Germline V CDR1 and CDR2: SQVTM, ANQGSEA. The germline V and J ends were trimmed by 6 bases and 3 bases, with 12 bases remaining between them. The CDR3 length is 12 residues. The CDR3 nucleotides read TGCAGCGTATATGGAGGGGGCTACGAGCAGTACTTC. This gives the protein CSVYGGGYEQYF.

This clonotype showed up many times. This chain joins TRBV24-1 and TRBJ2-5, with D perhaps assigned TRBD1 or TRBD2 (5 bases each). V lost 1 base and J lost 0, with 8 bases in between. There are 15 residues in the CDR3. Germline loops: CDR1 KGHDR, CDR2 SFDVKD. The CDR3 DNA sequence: TGTGCCACCAGTGATTTAAGAGGGGACCAAGAGACCCAGTACTTC. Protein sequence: CATSDLRGDQETQYF.

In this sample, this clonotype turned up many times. The CDR3: CASSLLDREAGGELFF. The DNA for the CDR3 is TGCGCCAGCAGCCTCTTAGACAGGGAAGCCGGCGGGGAGCTGTTTTTT. The chain employs TRBV5-1 and TRBJ2-2; 7 bases agree with TRBD1. CDR3 size: 16 residues. The V segment lost 4 bases and the J segment 7 bases; nucleotides outside the gene matches: 13. Germline V gives CDR1 SGHRS, CDR2 YFSETQ. The variable domain in full, with the rest retrieved from reference TRBV5-1 and TRBJ2-2, is KAGVTQTPRYLIKTRGQQVTLSCSPISGHRSVSWYQQTPGQGLQFLFEYFSETQRNKGNFPGRFSGRQFSNSRSEMNVSTLELGDSALYLCASSLLDREAGGELFFGEGSRLTVL.

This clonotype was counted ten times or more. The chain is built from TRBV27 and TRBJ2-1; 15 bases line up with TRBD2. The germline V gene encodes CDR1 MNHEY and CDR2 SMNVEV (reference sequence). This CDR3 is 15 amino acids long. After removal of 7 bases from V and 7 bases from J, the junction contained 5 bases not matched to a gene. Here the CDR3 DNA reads TGTGCCAGCACCTCCGGGACTAGCGGGAGGAATGAGCAGTTCTTC. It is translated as CASTSGTSGRNEQFF.

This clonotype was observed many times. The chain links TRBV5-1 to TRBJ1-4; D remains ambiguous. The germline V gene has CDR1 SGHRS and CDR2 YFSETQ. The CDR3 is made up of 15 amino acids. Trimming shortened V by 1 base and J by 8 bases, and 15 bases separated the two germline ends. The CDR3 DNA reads TGCGCCAGCAGCTTGAGTTCGGGATCGGGGGAAAAACTGTTTTTT. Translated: CASSLSSGSGEKLFF. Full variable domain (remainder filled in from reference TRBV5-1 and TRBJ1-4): KAGVTQTPRYLIKTRGQQVTLSCSPISGHRSVSWYQQTPGQGLQFLFEYFSETQRNKGNFPGRFSGRQFSNSRSEMNVSTLELGDSALYLCASSLSSGSGEKLFFGSGTQLSVL.

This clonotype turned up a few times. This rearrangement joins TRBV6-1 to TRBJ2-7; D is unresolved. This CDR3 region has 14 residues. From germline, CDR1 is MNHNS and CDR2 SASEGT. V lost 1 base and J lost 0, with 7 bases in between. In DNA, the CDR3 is TGTGCCAGCAGTGAAGGAAGGGCCTCCTACGAGCAGTACTTC. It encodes CASSEGRASYEQYF.

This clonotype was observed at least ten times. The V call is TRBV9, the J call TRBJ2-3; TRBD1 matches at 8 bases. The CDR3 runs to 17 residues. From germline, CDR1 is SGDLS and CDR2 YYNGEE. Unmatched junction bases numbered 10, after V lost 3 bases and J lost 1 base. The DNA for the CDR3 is TGTGCCAGCAGCGGTTCCAAAACAGGGGGACGCACAGATACGCAGTATTTT. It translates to CASSGSKTGGRTDTQYF.

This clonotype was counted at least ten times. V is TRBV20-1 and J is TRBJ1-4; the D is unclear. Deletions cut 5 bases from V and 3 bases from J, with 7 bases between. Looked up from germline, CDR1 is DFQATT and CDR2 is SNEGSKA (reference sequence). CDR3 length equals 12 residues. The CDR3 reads CSAGGPNEKLFF. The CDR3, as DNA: TGCAGTGCTGGAGGACCTAATGAAAAACTGTTTTTT.